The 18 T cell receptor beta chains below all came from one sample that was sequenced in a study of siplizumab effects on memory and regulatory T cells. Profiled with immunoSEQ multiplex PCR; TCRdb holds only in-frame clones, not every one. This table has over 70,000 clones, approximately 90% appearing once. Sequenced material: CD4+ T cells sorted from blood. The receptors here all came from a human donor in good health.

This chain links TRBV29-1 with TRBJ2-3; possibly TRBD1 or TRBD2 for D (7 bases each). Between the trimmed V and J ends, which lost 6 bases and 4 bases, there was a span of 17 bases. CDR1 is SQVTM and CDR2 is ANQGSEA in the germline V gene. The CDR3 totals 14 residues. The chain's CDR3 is CSVVLAGGADTQYF. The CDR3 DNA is TGCAGCGTAGTACTCGCAGGGGGGGCAGATACGCAGTATTTT.

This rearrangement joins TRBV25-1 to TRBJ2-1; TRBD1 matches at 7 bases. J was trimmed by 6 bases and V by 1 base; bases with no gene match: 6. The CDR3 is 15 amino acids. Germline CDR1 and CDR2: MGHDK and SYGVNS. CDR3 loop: CASSELGTVTNEQFF. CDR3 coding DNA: TGTGCCAGCAGTGAATTGGGGACAGTGACCAATGAGCAGTTCTTC. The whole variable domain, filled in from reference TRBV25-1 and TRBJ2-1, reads EADIYQTPRYLVIGTGKKITLECSQTMGHDKMYWYQQDPGMELHLIHYSYGVNSTEKGDLSSESTVSRIRTEHFPLTLESARPSHTSQYLCASSELGTVTNEQFFGPGTRLTVL.

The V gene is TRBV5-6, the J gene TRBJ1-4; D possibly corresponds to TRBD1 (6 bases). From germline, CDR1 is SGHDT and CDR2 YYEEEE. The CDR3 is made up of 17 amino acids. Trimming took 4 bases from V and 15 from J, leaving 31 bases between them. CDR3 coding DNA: TGTGCCAGCAGCCCCCTGTATGGGGACGGGACATTAAGGGCTTTGTTTTTT. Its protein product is CASSPLYGDGTLRALFF.

This CDR3 reads CASSPGTVSNQPQHF. CDR3 DNA: TGTGCCAGCAGCCCGGGGACGGTTAGCAATCAGCCCCAGCATTTT. V usage is TRBV5-8 and J usage is TRBJ1-5; a weak D match, TRBD1 (5 bases). CDR3 length equals 15 residues. Trimming removed 4 bases from V and 0 bases from J, with 11 bases in between. Germline values: CDR1 SGHTS, CDR2 YDEGEE.

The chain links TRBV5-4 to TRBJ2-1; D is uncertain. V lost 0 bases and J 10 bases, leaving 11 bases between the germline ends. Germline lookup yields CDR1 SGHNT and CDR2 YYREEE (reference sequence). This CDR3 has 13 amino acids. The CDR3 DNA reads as TGTGCCAGCAGCTTGGGGCGCAGCCCGGAGCAGTTCTTC. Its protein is CASSLGRSPEQFF.

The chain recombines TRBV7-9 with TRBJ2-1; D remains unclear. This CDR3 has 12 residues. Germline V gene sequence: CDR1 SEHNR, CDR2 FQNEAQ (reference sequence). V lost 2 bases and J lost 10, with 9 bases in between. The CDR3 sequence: CASSLKGTEQFF. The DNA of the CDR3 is TGTGCCAGCAGCTTAAAGGGAACCGAGCAGTTCTTC. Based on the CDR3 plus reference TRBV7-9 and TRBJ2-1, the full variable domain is DTGVSQNPRHKITKRGQNVTFRCDPISEHNRLYWYRQTLGQGPEFLTYFQNEAQLEKSRLLSDRFSAERPKGSFSTLEIQRTEQGDSAMYLCASSLKGTEQFFGPGTRLTVL.

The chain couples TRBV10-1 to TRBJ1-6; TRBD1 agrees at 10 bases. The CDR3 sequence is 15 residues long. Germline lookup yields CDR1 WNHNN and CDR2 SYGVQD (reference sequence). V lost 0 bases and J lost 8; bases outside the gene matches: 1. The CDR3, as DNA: TGCGCCAGCAGTGAGTCCGGGACAGGGGATTCACCCCTCCACTTT. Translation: CASSESGTGDSPLHF.

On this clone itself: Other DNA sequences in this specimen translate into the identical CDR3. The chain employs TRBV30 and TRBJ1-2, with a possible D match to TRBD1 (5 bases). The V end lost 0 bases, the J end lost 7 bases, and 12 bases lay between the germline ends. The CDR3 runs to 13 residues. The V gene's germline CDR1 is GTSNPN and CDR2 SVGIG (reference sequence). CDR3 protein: CAWSVRGGGGYTF. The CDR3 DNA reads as TGTGCCTGGAGTGTACGGGGCGGGGGTGGCTACACCTTC.

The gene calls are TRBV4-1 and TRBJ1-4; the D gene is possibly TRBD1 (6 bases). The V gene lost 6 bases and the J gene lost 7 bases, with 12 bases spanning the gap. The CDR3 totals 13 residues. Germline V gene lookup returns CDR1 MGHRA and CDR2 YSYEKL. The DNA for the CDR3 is TGCGCCAGCAGGAACCAGGGGAGTGAAAAACTGTTTTTT. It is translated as CASRNQGSEKLFF.

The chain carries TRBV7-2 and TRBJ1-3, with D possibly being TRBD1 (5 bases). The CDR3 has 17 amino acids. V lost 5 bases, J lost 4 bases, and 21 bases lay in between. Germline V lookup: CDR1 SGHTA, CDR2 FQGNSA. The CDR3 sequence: CASSTTAGPEGGNTIYF. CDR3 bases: TGTGCCAGCAGCACCACGGCAGGGCCCGAGGGGGGAAACACCATATATTTT.

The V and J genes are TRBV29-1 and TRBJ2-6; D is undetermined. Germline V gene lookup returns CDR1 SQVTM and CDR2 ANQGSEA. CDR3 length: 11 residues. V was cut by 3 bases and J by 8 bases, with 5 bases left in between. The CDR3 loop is CSVEWTNVLTF. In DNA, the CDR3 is TGCAGCGTTGAGTGGACCAACGTCCTGACTTTC.

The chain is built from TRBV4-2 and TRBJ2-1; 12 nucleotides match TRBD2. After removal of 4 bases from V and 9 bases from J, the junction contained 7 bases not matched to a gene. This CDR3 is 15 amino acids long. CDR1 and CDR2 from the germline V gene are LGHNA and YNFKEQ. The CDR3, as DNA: TGTGCCAGCAGCCCAGGAGGACTAGCGGGACGTGAGCAGTTCTTC. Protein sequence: CASSPGGLAGREQFF.

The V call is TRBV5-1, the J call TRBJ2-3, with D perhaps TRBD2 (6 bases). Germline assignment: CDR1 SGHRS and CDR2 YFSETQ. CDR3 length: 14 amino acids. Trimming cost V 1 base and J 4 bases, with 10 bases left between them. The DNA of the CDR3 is TGCGCCAGCAGCTTGCCTGGCGGGGCAGATACGCAGTATTTT. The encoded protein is CASSLPGGADTQYF.

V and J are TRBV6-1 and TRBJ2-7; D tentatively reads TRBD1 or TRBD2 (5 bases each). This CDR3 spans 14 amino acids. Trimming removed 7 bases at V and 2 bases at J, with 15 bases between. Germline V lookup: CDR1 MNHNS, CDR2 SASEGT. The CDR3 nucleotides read TGTGCCAGCATCGATGGGGGACCGACCTACGAGCAGTACTTC. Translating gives CASIDGGPTYEQYF.

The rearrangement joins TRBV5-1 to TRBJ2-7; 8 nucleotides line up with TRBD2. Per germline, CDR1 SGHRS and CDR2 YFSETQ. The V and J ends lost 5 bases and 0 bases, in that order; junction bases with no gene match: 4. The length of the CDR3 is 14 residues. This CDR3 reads CASSAGGSSYEQYF. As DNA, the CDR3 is TGCGCCAGCAGTGCGGGAGGCAGCTCCTACGAGCAGTACTTC.

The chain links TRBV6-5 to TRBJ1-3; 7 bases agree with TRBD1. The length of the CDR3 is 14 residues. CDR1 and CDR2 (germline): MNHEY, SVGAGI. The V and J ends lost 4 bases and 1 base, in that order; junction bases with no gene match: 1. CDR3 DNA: TGTGCCAGCAGTTTGACAGGGTCTGGAAACACCATATATTTT. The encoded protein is CASSLTGSGNTIYF.

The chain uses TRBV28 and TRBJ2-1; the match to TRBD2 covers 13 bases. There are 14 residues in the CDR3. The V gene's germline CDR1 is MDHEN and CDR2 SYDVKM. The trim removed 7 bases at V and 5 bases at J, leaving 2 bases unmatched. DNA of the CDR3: TGTGCCAGCATGGGGACTAGCGGGGACAATGAGCAGTTCTTC. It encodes CASMGTSGDNEQFF.

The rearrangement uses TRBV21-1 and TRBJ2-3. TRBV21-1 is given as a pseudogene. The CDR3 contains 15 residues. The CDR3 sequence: CASPGYGKDTDTQYF. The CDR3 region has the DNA TGTGCCAGCCCCGGATATGGGAAAGACACAGATACGCAGTATTTT.